This TCR beta chain was recorded in a study of cytomegalovirus exposure and HLA in healthy donors. Data came from immunoSEQ multiplex PCR; TCRdb stores just in-frame clones and leaves some out. The sample contains fewer than 85,000 clones, less than 95% of which appear only once. Sequencing was performed on PBMCs. The receptor comes from a woman between 18 and 29 years old in good health and CMV-seronegative.

The DNA of the CDR3 is TGCGCCAGCAGTGAGAGGCAGCGGGGGCGAAAAGAGACCCAGTACTTC. Its protein is CASSERQRGRKETQYF. The chain recombines TRBV10-2 with TRBJ2-5; 8 positions agree with TRBD2. This CDR3 contains 16 residues. Germline values: CDR1 WSHSY, CDR2 SAAADI. Losses at the gene ends were 2 bases for V and 3 bases for J; bases not matched to a gene: 8.